What follows describes a single T cell receptor beta chain. No antigen is known for it. The sample has other DNA sequences that encode this CDR3 too. The sample originates from a study of shared clonotypes between healthy human individuals. Study-wide findings and caveats: The study drew on few donors, limiting represented genetic and exposure-history diversity. Clonotypes not shared had lower generation probabilities than those common to all four donors.

The CDR3 has 13 residues. With 0 bases removed from V and 6 bases from J, the gap between germline ends came to 7 bases. Germline V gene lookup returns CDR1 SGHRS and CDR2 YFSETQ. Measured with immunoSEQ multiplex PCR; TCRdb has only the in-frame clones, and not every one. Among roughly 1,500,000 clones listed, 98% were seen once. Everyone who donated was a Caucasian adult who lived in Nashville, Tennessee. The sequence derives from a man in his thirties or forties in good health. V is TRBV5-1 and J is TRBJ2-1; D is uncertain. Sequenced input: naive CD4+ T cells sorted from blood. Stated subset: CD45RA+ positively selected. CDR3 DNA: TGCGCCAGCAGCTTGGATGTTGGCAATGAGCAGTTCTTC. Translation gives CASSLDVGNEQFF.